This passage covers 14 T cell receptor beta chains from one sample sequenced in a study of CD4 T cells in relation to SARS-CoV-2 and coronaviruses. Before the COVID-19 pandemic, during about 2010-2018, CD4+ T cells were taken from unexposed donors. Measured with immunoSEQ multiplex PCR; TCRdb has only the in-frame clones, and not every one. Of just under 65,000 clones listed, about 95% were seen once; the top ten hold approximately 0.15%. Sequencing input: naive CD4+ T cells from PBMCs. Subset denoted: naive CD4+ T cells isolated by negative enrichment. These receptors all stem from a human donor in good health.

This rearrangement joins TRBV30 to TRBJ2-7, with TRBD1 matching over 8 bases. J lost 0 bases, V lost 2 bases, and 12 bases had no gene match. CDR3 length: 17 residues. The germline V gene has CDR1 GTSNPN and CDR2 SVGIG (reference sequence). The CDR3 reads CAWSRMTGAASSYEQYF. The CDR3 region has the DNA TGTGCCTGGAGTCGAATGACAGGGGCCGCAAGCTCCTACGAGCAGTACTTC.

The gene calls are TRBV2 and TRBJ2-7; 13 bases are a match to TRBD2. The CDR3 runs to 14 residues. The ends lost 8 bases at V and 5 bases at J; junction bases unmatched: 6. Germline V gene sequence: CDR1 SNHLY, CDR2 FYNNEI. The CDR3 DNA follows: TGTGCCAGCGTCATACTAGCGGGAGGGAACGAGCAGTACTTC. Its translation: CASVILAGGNEQYF.

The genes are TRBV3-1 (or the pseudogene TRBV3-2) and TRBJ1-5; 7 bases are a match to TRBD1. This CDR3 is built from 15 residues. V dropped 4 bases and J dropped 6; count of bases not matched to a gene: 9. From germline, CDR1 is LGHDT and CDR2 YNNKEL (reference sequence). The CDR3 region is CASSLGDRAGQPQHF. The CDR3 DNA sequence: TGTGCCAGCAGCCTAGGCGACAGGGCTGGTCAGCCCCAGCATTTT.

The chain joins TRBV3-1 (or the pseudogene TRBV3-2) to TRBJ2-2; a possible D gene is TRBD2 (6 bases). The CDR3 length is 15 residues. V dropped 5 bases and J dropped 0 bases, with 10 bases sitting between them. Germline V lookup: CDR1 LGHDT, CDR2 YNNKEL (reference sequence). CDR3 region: CASSTGGANTGELFF. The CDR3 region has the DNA TGTGCCAGCAGCACCGGGGGTGCGAACACCGGGGAGCTGTTTTTT.

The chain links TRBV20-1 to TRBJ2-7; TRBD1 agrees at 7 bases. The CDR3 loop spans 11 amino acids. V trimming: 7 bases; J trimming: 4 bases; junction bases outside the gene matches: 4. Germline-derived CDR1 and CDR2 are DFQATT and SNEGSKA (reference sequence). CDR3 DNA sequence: TGCAGTGGGGACAGCGAGTACGAGCAGTACTTC. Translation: CSGDSEYEQYF.

DNA of the CDR3: TGTGCCAGCAGCCCCCAGGGGGCTGAGACCCAGTACTTC. Its protein is CASSPQGAETQYF. The chain has TRBV4-2 and TRBJ2-5; 8 positions match TRBD1. The CDR3 has 13 amino acids. The germline V gene encodes CDR1 LGHNA and CDR2 YNFKEQ. The V segment lost 4 bases and the J segment 5 bases; nucleotides outside the gene matches: 3.

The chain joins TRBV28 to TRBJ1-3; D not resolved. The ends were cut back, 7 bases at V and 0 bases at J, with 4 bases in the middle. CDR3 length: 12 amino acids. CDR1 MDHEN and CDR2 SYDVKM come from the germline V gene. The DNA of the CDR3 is TGTGCCAGCATAAACTCTGGAAACACCATATATTTT. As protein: CASINSGNTIYF.

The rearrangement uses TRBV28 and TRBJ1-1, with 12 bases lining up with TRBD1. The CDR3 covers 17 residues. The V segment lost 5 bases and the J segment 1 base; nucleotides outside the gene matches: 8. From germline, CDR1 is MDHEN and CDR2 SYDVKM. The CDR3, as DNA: TGTGCCAGCAGTCCTACCGGGACAGGGGGCTGGAACACTGAAGCTTTCTTT. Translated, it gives CASSPTGTGGWNTEAFF.

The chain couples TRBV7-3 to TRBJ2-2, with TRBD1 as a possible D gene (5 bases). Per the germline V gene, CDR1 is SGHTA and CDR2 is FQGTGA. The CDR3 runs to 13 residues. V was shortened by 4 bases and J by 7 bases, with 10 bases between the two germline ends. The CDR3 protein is CASSSTRGGELFF. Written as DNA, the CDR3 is TGTGCCAGCAGCTCTACAAGGGGCGGGGAGCTGTTTTTT.

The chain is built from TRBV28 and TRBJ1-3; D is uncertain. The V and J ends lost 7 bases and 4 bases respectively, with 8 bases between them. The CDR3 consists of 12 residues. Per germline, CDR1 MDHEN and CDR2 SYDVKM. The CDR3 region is CASTITGNTIYF. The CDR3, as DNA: TGTGCCAGCACAATCACCGGAAACACCATATATTTT.

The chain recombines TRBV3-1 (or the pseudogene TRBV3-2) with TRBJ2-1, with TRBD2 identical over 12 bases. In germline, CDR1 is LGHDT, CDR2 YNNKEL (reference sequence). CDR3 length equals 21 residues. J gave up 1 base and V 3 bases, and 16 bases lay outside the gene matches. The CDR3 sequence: CASSQATSGRIGNPSYNEQFF. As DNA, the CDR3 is TGTGCCAGCAGCCAGGCGACTAGCGGGAGAATTGGAAATCCTTCCTACAATGAGCAGTTCTTC.

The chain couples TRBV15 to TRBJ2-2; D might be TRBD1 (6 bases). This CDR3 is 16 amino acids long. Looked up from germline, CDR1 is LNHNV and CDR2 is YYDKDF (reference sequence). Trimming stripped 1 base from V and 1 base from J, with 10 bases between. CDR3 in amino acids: CATSRAGDKNTGELFF. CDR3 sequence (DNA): TGTGCCACCAGCAGAGCAGGGGACAAGAACACCGGGGAGCTGTTTTTT.

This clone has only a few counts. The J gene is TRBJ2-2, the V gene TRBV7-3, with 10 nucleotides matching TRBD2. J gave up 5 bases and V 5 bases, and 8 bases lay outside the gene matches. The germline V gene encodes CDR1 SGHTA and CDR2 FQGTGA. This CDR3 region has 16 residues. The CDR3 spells CASSPSPGLATGELFF. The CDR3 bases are TGTGCCAGCAGCCCCTCCCCGGGACTAGCGACCGGGGAGCTGTTTTTT. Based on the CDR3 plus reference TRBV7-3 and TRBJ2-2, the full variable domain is GAGVSQTPSNKVTEKGKYVELRCDPISGHTALYWYRQSLGQGPEFLIYFQGTGAADDSGLPNDRFFAVRPEGSVSTLKIQRTERGDSAVYLCASSPSPGLATGELFFGEGSRLTVL.

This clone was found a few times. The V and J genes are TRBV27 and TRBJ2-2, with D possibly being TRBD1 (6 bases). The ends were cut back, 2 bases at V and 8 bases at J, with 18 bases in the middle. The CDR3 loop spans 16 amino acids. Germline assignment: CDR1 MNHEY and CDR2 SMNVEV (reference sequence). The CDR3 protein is CASSLRGTTTEGELFF. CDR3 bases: TGTGCCAGCAGTTTAAGGGGGACGACGACGGAAGGGGAGCTGTTTTTT.